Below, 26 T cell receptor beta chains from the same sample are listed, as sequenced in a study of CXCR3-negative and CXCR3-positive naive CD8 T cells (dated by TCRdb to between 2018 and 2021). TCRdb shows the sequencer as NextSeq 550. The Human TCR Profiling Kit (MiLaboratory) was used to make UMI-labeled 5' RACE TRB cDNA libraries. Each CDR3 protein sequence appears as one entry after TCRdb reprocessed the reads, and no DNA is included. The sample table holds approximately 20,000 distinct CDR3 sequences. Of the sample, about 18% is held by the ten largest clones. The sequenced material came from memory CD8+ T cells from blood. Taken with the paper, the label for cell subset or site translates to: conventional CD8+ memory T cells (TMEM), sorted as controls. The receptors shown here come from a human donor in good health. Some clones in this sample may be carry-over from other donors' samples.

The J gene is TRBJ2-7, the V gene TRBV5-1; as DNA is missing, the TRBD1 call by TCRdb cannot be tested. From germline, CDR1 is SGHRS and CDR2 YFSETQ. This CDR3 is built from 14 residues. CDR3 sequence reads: CASSRGQGVLEQYF.

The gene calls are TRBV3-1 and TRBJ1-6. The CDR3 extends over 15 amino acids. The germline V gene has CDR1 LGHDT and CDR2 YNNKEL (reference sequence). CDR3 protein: CASSQAHGEGSPLHF. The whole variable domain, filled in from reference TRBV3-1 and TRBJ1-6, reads DTAVSQTPKYLVTQMGNDKSIKCEQNLGHDTMYWYKQDSKKFLKIMFSYNNKELIINETVPNRFSPKSPDKAHLNLHINSLELGDSAVYFCASSQAHGEGSPLHFGNGTRLTVT.

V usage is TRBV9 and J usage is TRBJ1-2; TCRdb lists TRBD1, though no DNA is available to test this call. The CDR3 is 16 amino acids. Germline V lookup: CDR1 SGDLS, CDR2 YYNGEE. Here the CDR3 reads CASSDSQGAQYYGYTF.

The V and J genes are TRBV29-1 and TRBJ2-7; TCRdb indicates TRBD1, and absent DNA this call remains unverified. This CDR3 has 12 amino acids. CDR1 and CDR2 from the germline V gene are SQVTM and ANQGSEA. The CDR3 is CSARDGVYEQYF.

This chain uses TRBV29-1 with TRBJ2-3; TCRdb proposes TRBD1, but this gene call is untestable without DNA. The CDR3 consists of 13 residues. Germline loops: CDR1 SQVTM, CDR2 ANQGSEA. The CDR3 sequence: CSVEAGVTDTQYF.

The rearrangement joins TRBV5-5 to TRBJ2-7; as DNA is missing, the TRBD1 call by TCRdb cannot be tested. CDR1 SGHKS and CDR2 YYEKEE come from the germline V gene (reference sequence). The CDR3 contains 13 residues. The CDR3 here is CASSFTGFYEQYF.

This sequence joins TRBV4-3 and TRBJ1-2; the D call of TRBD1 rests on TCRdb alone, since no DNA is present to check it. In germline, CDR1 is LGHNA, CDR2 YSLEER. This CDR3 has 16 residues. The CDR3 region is CASSQDSGFRNYGYTF.

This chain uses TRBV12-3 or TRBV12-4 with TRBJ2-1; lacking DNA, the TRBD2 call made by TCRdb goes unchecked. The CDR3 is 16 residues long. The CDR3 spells CASSGLAGGSYNEQFF.

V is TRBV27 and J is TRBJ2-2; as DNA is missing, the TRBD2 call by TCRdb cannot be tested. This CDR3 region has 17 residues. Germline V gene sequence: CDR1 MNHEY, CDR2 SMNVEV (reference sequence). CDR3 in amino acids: CASSLLAGGPGTGELFF.

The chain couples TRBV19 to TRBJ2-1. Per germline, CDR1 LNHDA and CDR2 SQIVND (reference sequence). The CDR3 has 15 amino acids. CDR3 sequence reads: CASSTDRGSYNEQFF. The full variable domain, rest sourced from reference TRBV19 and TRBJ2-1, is DGGITQSPKYLFRKEGQNVTLSCEQNLNHDAMYWYRQDPGQGLRLIYYSQIVNDFQKGDIAEGYSVSREKKESFPLTVTSAQKNPTAFYLCASSTDRGSYNEQFFGPGTRLTVL.

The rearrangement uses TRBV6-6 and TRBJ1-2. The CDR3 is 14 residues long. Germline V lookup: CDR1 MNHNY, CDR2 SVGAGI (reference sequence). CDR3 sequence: CASAVQQTNYGYTF.

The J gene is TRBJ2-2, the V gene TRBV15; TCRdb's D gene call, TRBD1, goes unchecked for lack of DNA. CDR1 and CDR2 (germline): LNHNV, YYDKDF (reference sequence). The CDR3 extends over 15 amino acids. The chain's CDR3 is CATSPGQGDTGELFF. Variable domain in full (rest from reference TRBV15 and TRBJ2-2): DAMVIQNPRYQVTQFGKPVTLSCSQTLNHNVMYWYQQKSSQAPKLLFHYYDKDFNNEADTPDNFQSRRPNTSFCFLDIRSPGLGDTAMYLCATSPGQGDTGELFFGEGSRLTVL.

The CDR3 loop reads CSGSPGHYGYTF. The rearrangement links TRBV20-1 to TRBJ1-2; the TRBD1 assignment by TCRdb is unverifiable without DNA. This CDR3 has 12 residues. Germline V gene sequence: CDR1 DFQATT, CDR2 SNEGSKA (reference sequence).

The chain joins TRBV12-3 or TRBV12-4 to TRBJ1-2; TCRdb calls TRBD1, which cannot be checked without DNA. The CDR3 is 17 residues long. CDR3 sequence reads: CASSLSPIGTGSYGYTF.

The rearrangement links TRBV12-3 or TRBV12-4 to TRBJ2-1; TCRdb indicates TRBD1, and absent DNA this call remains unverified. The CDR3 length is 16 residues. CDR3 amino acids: CASSLWSGTGLHEQFF.

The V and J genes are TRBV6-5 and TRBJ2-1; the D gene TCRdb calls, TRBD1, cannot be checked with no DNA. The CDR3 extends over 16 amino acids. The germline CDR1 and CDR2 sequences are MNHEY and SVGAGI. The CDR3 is CASSYSTWTGSDKQFF.

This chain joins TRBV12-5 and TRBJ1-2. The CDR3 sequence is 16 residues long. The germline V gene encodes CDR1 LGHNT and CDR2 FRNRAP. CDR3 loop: CASGLFRVPTNYGYTF.

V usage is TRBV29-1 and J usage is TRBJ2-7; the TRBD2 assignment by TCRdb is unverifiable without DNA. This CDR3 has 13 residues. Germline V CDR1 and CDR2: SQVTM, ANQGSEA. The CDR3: CSALGSGSYEQYF.

CDR3 amino acids: CASSPAGWYEQYF. The chain links TRBV7-9 to TRBJ2-7; TCRdb outputs TRBD1, but without DNA this stays unchecked. In germline, CDR1 is SEHNR, CDR2 FQNEAQ (reference sequence). The CDR3 totals 13 residues. Full variable domain (outside the CDR3, taken from reference TRBV7-9 and TRBJ2-7): DTGVSQNPRHKITKRGQNVTFRCDPISEHNRLYWYRQTLGQGPEFLTYFQNEAQLEKSRLLSDRFSAERPKGSFSTLEIQRTEQGDSAMYLCASSPAGWYEQYFGPGTRLTVT.

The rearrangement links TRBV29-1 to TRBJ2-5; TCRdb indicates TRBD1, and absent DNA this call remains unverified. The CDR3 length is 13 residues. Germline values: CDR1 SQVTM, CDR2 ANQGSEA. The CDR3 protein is CSVDSGQEETQYF.

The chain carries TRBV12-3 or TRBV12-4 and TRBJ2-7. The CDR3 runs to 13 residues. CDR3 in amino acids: CASALLGTYEQYF.

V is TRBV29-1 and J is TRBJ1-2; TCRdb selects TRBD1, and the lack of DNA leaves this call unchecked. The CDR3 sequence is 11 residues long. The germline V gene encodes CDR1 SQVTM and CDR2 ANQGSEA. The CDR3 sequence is CSVARDYGYTF.

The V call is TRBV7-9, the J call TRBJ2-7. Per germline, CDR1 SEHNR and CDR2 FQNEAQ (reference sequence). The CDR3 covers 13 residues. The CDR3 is CAVGEVGSYEQYF. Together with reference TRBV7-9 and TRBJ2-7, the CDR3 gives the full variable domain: DTGVSQNPRHKITKRGQNVTFRCDPISEHNRLYWYRQTLGQGPEFLTYFQNEAQLEKSRLLSDRFSAERPKGSFSTLEIQRTEQGDSAMYLCAVGEVGSYEQYFGPGTRLTVT.

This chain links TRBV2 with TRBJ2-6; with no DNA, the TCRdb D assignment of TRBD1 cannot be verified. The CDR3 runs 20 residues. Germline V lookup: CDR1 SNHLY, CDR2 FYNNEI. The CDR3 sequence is CASSEFLPGQVSSGANVLTF.

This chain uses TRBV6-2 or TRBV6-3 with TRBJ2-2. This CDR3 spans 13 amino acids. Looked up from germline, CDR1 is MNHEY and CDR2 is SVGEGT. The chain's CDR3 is CASSYADTGELFF.

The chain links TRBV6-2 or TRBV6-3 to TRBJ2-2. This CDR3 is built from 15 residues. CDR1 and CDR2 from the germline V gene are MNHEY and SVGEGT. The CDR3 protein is CASSLVGSVTGELFF.